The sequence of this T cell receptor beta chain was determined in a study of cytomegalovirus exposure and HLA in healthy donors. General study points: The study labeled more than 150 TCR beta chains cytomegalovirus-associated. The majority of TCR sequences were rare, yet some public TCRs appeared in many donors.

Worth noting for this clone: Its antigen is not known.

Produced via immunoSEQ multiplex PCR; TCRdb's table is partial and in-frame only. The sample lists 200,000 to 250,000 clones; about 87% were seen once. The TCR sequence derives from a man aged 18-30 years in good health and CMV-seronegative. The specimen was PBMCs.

DNA of the CDR3: TGTGCCATCAGTGCCCGTGCGACTAAACAGGGAACTGGGGCCAACGTCCTGACTTTC. Amino acid sequence: CAISARATKQGTGANVLTF. V gene TRBV10-3 combines with J gene TRBJ2-6, with D possibly being TRBD1 (6 bases). V lost 4 bases to trimming and J lost 2 bases, with 21 bases between them. Germline loops: CDR1 ENHRY, CDR2 SYGVKD. CDR3 size: 19 residues.